The present T cell receptor beta chain was sequenced within a study of T cell clonality in common variable immunodeficiency (dated by TCRdb to between 2015 and 2017). Points the paper makes about the study in general: TCRbeta clonality was higher in CVID subjects than in healthy controls (t-test p = 0.018), and the increase was most characteristic of about a third of subjects. According to the authors, finding the cause of the higher clonality in CVID would require sequencing the repertoires of T cell subpopulations. Reportedly, TCRbeta sequences from CVID had fewer deletions and N-nucleotide insertions, and highly modified clones with 13 or more V deletions were absent from CVID. Patient heterogeneity within the CVID cohort put limits on correlating repertoire features with clinical complications. Even though DNA input was equal, the average per sample came to approximately 74,000 unique sequences for controls compared with around 32,000 for CVID samples. CVID subjects shared fewer TCRbeta clones with each other than healthy controls did (p < 0.0001).

Most CVID patients and most healthy controls were of Caucasian heritage. Heparinized peripheral whole blood samples of roughly 5 to 8.5 ml were obtained from each donor. Genomic DNA from adults with common variable immune deficiency (CVID) and from healthy adult controls was used to sequence TCRbeta CDR3 repertoires. There were approximately 22 healthy adult volunteers in the control group (approximately 12 female and 10 male), ranging in age from about 23 to 75 years, with a mean age of roughly 35. Diluted blood was subjected to density centrifugation over Hypaque 1077 or Ficoll-Paque for isolation of peripheral blood mononuclear cells. Genomic DNA was obtained from unsorted mononuclear cells using either Qiagen column purification or a centrifugation-based method. Its CDR3 holds 13 amino acids, cysteine through phenylalanine. The DNA covers only part of the CDR3, 30 bases in frame from base 1. The germline V gene supplies CDR1 SGHTA and CDR2 FQGNSA. The V end loses 4 bases and the J end loses 1 base, and a stretch of 7 bases separates them.

In its sample, this clone was seen many times. The antigen this receptor binds is unknown. The read ends 3 residues shy of where the CDR3 ends; the end is completed using the germline J gene. CVID samples and control samples contributed equivalent amounts of genomic DNA as sequencing input. For every sample, a 60 bp segment covering the rearranged TCRbeta CDR3 region was amplified and then sequenced. The immunoSEQ assay, a bias-corrected multiplex PCR combined with high-throughput sequencing, was used to amplify TCRbeta. Turning to the authors' computational methods: Each unique nucleotide sequence was treated as a clone and annotated with V, D and J genes, copy number and frequency. Sequences were labeled productive if in frame, and non-productive if out of frame or containing stop codons. As previously described, clonality was computed from Shannon's entropy. The predicted amino acid sequences of productive clones were used to derive mean CDR3 Kyte-Doolittle hydropathy. Using the R hclust function, scaled V gene usage was clustered hierarchically with Manhattan distance and complete linkage. Sharing of clones by CDR3 amino acid sequence was evaluated by resampling 12 repertoires per group over 100 rounds. Repertoires were searched for approximately 77 published EBV-specific and around 230 published CMV-specific TCRbeta sequences. A couple of CVID samples yielding fewer than 10,000 sequences were excluded from analysis, leaving 42 CVID repertoires. This is the immuneACCESS table as TCRdb keeps it, with only in-frame sequences that have V and J called. A part of the clones is gone; compared with another copy, unresolved V genes explain less than half, and the rest is unexplained. That table is the source of V, J and clone size, and D and trimming were worked out from the DNA. In this sample the table shows about 66,000 clones, and no singletons are among them. The biggest ten clones account for 1.5% to 2% of the sample.

The sequence joins TRBV7-2 to TRBJ2-5, and the D gene may be TRBD1, 6 bases matching. This TCR was sampled from a person aged 18-70 years in good health. The sample was peripheral blood mononuclear cells. The CDR3 region: CASSYRVQETQYF. Incomplete CDR3 DNA: TGTGCCAGCAGCTACAGGGTCCAAGAGACC.